Listed below are T cell receptor beta chains from one sample, sequenced in a study of T-cell reconstitution after alpha-beta-depleted transplantation in children. TCRdb fed the PCR reads into MiXCR, producing one record per CDR3 protein. This table holds almost 500,000 distinct CDR3 sequences, around 12% found once. This specimen was PBMCs from the stem cell graft donor, taken from the stem cell graft. These receptors originate from a human donor who donated a stem cell graft to a child with combined immunodeficiency. CDR3s include the opening cysteine and the closing phenylalanine or tryptophan. Each record gives: D gene, clone size, V gene, J gene, CDR3 protein, CDR3 DNA. The D gene is left open where the match is weak. Part of the rows lack a size; the others show once, few, many or a class for expanded clones.

D: -; size: few; V: TRBV30; J: TRBJ2-3; CDR3: CAWTSTLDTQYF; DNA: TGTGCCTGGACCTCGACTCTAGATACGCAGTATTTT
D: -; size: few; V: TRBV21-1; J: TRBJ2-5; CDR3: CASAKETQYF; DNA: TGTGCCAGCGCTAAAGAGACCCAGTACTTC
D: -; size: many; V: TRBV7-9; J: TRBJ1-5; CDR3: CASSFGSNQPQHF; DNA: TGTGCCAGCAGCTTTGGTAGCAATCAGCCCCAGCATTTT
D: -; size: many; V: TRBV29-1; J: TRBJ2-1; CDR3: CSVVLDSGLSGEQFF; DNA: TGCAGCGTCGTTCTGGACAGCGGTTTAAGTGGTGAGCAGTTCTTC
D: TRBD2; size: many; V: TRBV7-2; J: TRBJ2-1; CDR3: CASSQSGGAYNEQFF; DNA: TGTGCCAGCAGCCAGAGCGGGGGGGCCTACAATGAGCAGTTCTTC
D: -; size: -; V: TRBV7-9; J: TRBJ1-5; CDR3: CASSLGVAGNQPQHF; DNA: TGTGCCAGCAGCTTAGGGGTCGCGGGCAATCAGCCCCAGCATTTT
D: TRBD1; size: -; V: TRBV12-3/TRBV12-4; J: TRBJ2-7; CDR3: CASTRTGYDEQYF; DNA: TGTGCCAGCACCAGGACAGGGTACGACGAGCAGTACTTC
D: -; size: few; V: TRBV30; J: TRBJ2-5; CDR3: CAWSQATQETQYF; DNA: TGTGCCTGGAGCCAAGCAACACAAGAGACCCAGTACTTC
D: -; size: -; V: TRBV2; J: TRBJ1-2; CDR3: CASSEWQGVDGYTF; DNA: TGTGCCAGCAGTGAATGGCAGGGTGTGGACGGCTACACCTTC
D: -; size: -; V: TRBV20-1; J: TRBJ1-1; CDR3: CSARRRDLSNTEAFF; DNA: TGCAGTGCTAGACGCCGGGACCTGTCCAACACTGAAGCTTTCTTT
D: TRBD2; size: -; V: TRBV7-9; J: TRBJ2-3; CDR3: CASSFLAGGTTDTQYF; DNA: TGTGCCAGCAGCTTTCTAGCGGGAGGTACCACAGATACGCAGTATTTT
D: -; size: -; V: TRBV5-1; J: TRBJ2-1; CDR3: CASSLILSGEEQFF; DNA: TGCGCCAGCAGCTTGATCTTGTCCGGAGAGGAGCAGTTCTTC
D: -; size: -; V: TRBV5-5; J: TRBJ1-1; CDR3: CASSLVWGGSRKAFF; DNA: TGTGCCAGCAGCTTGGTCTGGGGGGGCTCCAGAAAAGCTTTCTTT
D: TRBD1; size: few; V: TRBV12-3/TRBV12-4; J: TRBJ2-7; CDR3: CASSDRGLSYEQYF; DNA: TGTGCCAGCAGTGACAGGGGGCTATCCTACGAGCAGTACTTC